This T cell receptor (beta chain) was recorded in a study of cytomegalovirus exposure and HLA in healthy donors. Trimming shortened V by 4 bases and J by 4 bases, and 12 bases separated the two germline ends. This CDR3 is built from 13 residues. Germline V gives CDR1 SGHNT, CDR2 YYREEE (reference sequence). Donors likely had unrecorded immune exposures despite being nominally healthy when sampled. The study ran its PCR with 60 Vbeta and 13 Jbeta primers. Clones were sequenced by immunoSEQ multiplex PCR, and TCRdb holds only the in-frame ones, with some missing. This sample has 160,000 or so clones, with roughly four fifths found just once.

The sample comprised PBMCs. The TCR originated in a man aged 35 to 55 in good health and CMV-seronegative. The gene calls are TRBV5-4 and TRBJ2-7; tentatively, D is TRBD1 (5 bases). The CDR3 DNA reads TGTGCCAGCAGCCTCGAAGGGGTATACGAGCAGTACTTC. Protein sequence: CASSLEGVYEQYF. The complete variable domain, with remaining parts taken from reference TRBV5-4 and TRBJ2-7, reads ETGVTQSPTHLIKTRGQQVTLRCSSQSGHNTVSWYQQALGQGPQFIFQYYREEENGRGNFPPRFSGLQFPNYSSELNVNALELDDSALYLCASSLEGVYEQYFGPGTRLTVT.